This T cell receptor beta chain was captured by sequencing in a study of shared clonotypes between healthy human individuals. Overall study findings and caveats: It was the few donors that limited the genetic and exposure-history diversity represented.

CDR1 is MGHDK and CDR2 is SYGVNS in the germline V gene. V gave up 5 bases and J gave up 7 bases; unmatched junction bases: 7. CDR3 length equals 14 residues. Genomic DNA belonging to each subset was distributed in equal measure over several immunoSEQ plates. The replicate PCRs on unsorted PBMC were given approximately 0.3 ug DNA, which is around 31,000 T cell genomes. The table came from immunoSEQ multiplex PCR; TCRdb's copy has only in-frame clones and leaves some out. The table has more than 450,000 clones, 75% to 85% seen once. Each unsorted sample relied on 100 million or so PBMCs as its source of genomic DNA. Worth noting for this clone: Its antigen is unidentified.

The sequence was collected from a woman in her forties in good health. Some clones in this sample may be carry-over from other donors' samples. This sequence joins TRBV25-1 and TRBJ1-4; TRBD1 aligns across 7 bases. Sequencing was done on a sample of PBMCs. CDR3 DNA sequence: TGTGCCAGCAGTCCGGGACAGTACGGTGAAAAACTGTTTTTT. Amino acids: CASSPGQYGEKLFF.